One sample yielded the 20 T cell receptor beta chains listed below, sequenced in a study of T cell repertoires in cytomegalovirus infection. TCRdb itself ran the reads through MiXCR, one entry per CDR3 protein. The sample lists some 700,000 distinct CDR3 sequences, around a third seen once, with 15% to 20% in the top ten. No antigen has been assigned to these receptors. This specimen was cultured PBMCs, taken from culture after CMV antigen stimulation. The origin of the receptors is a human donor in good health (CMV status not recorded). Some clones in this sample may be carry-over from other donors' samples.

The rearrangement links TRBV7-6 to TRBJ2-3, with no clear D. There are 14 residues in the CDR3. V was trimmed by 5 bases and J by 5 bases, leaving 14 bases between them. The V gene's germline CDR1 is SGHVS and CDR2 FNYEAQ. The CDR3 reads CASSPSPPVDTQYF. In DNA form, the CDR3 reads TGTGCCAGCAGCCCCTCCCCCCCCGTAGATACGCAGTATTTT.

The chain is built from TRBV5-4 and TRBJ1-2; 7 bases are a match to TRBD1. The CDR3 has 13 residues. In germline, CDR1 is SGHNT, CDR2 YYREEE (reference sequence). V shed 0 bases and J 8 bases; nucleotides not matched to a gene: 4. CDR3 loop: CASSLEQGEGYTF. CDR3 nucleotides: TGTGCCAGCAGCTTGGAGCAGGGGGAAGGCTACACCTTC.

This clonotype was counted a few times. This chain joins TRBV7-2 and TRBJ2-5; 8 nucleotides align to TRBD2. V was pared by 5 bases and J by 11 bases, with 13 bases of the junction left unmatched. The CDR3 loop spans 14 amino acids. The germline V gene encodes CDR1 SGHTA and CDR2 FQGNSA. The DNA for the CDR3 is TGTGCCAGCAGCCCCTCGGGACTAGTAAAAAGTCAGTACTTC. It translates to CASSPSGLVKSQYF. Filled out from reference TRBV7-2 and TRBJ2-5, the complete variable domain reads GAGVSQSPSNKVTEKGKDVELRCDPISGHTALYWYRQSLGQGLEFLIYFQGNSAPDKSGLPSDRFSAERTGGSVSTLTIQRTQQEDSAVYLCASSPSGLVKSQYFGPGTRLLVL.

V usage is TRBV19 and J usage is TRBJ1-5; D remains ambiguous. The CDR3 is 20 amino acids. CDR1 LNHDA and CDR2 SQIVND come from the germline V gene (reference sequence). Trimming took 3 bases from V and 0 from J, leaving 24 bases between them. The CDR3, as DNA: TGTGCCAGTAGTATTGGTCTATGGGGAGTCCCGATTTATAGCAATCAGCCCCAGCATTTT. It translates to CASSIGLWGVPIYSNQPQHF.

The chain couples TRBV7-2 to TRBJ2-3; D is unresolved. From germline, CDR1 is SGHTA and CDR2 FQGNSA. The ends were cut back, 0 bases at V and 9 bases at J, with 10 bases in the middle. The CDR3 spans 13 residues. The CDR3 DNA sequence: TGTGCCAGCAGCTTAGCGACTGGCGCCACGCAGTATTTT. Amino acid sequence: CASSLATGATQYF.

This clonotype has only a few counts. This chain uses TRBV28 with TRBJ1-5; weak D call: TRBD1 (5 bases). The CDR3 consists of 16 residues. Deletions cut 5 bases from V and 4 bases from J, with 18 bases between. CDR1 and CDR2 from the germline V gene are MDHEN and SYDVKM. The CDR3 reads CASSPWRAGSNQPQHF. CDR3 in DNA: TGTGCCAGCAGTCCCTGGAGGGCAGGGAGTAATCAGCCCCAGCATTTT.

The J gene is TRBJ2-7, the V gene TRBV11-2, with TRBD2 identical over 10 bases. Trimming removed 3 bases from V and 2 bases from J; junction bases left unmatched: 4. The V gene's germline CDR1 is SGHAT and CDR2 FQNNGV. This CDR3 contains 15 residues. The CDR3 protein is CASSFTSGITYEQYF. In DNA, the CDR3 is TGTGCCAGCAGCTTTACTAGCGGGATAACCTACGAGCAGTACTTC.

This clonotype was seen repeatedly, ten times or more. The V gene is TRBV7-2, the J gene TRBJ2-7, with TRBD2 matching 7 bases. The V segment lost 2 bases and the J segment 9 bases; nucleotides outside the gene matches: 16. This CDR3 region has 16 residues. Germline V gene sequence: CDR1 SGHTA, CDR2 FQGNSA. DNA for the CDR3: TGTGCCAGCAGCTTATCCATTCCGGGCGGGGGTTTCGGGCAGTACTTC. This sequence encodes CASSLSIPGGGFGQYF.

The V call is TRBV19, the J call TRBJ2-1, with TRBD2 matching 11 bases. The CDR3 totals 15 residues. Germline assignment: CDR1 LNHDA and CDR2 SQIVND (reference sequence). J gave up 4 bases and V 5 bases, and 4 bases lay outside the gene matches. The CDR3 loop reads CASSASSGRYNEQFF. CDR3 DNA sequence: TGTGCCAGTAGTGCCTCTAGCGGGAGGTACAATGAGCAGTTCTTC.

The CDR3 region has the DNA TGCGCCAGCAGCCAAGATCTGGCGCATATGGTCAATCAGCCCCAGCATTTT. Protein sequence: CASSQDLAHMVNQPQHF. The chain joins TRBV4-3 to TRBJ1-5; no definite D call. Trimming stripped 0 bases from V and 3 bases from J, with 15 bases between. The CDR3 totals 17 residues. Per the germline V gene, CDR1 is LGHNA and CDR2 is YSLEER.

The chain recombines TRBV19 with TRBJ1-1, with D maybe TRBD1 (5 bases). Germline V CDR1 and CDR2: LNHDA, SQIVND (reference sequence). Trimming took off 3 bases at V and 6 bases at J, with 11 bases between the two ends. The CDR3 consists of 13 residues. CDR3 DNA: TGTGCCAGTAGTATGGGTGGGGCATCTGAAGCTTTCTTT. It codes for CASSMGGASEAFF.

The V gene is TRBV7-8, the J gene TRBJ2-5; no clear D gene. Trimming shortened V by 4 bases and J by 5 bases, and 11 bases separated the two germline ends. The V gene's germline CDR1 is SGHVS and CDR2 FQNEAQ. The length of the CDR3 is 13 residues. This CDR3 reads CASSSKRRETQYF. The CDR3 DNA sequence: TGTGCCAGCAGCTCCAAAAGAAGGGAGACCCAGTACTTC. Combining the CDR3 with reference TRBV7-8 and TRBJ2-5 gives the whole variable domain GAGVSQSPRYKVAKRGQDVALRCDPISGHVSLFWYQQALGQGPEFLTYFQNEAQLDKSGLPSDRFFAERPEGSVSTLKIQRTQQEDSAVYLCASSSKRRETQYFGPGTRLLVL.

J is TRBJ2-7 and V is TRBV10-3; 9 bases fit TRBD2. Germline lookup yields CDR1 ENHRY and CDR2 SYGVKD. With V trimmed by 3 bases and J by 7 bases, 7 bases remained unmatched. CDR3 length equals 14 residues. CDR3 bases: TGTGCCATCAGTGATGGCGGGAGGGCCGAAGAGCAGTACTTC. Protein product: CAISDGGRAEEQYF.

The chain couples TRBV4-1 to TRBJ2-1; D may be TRBD2 (6 bases). Germline V lookup: CDR1 MGHRA, CDR2 YSYEKL. This CDR3 spans 17 amino acids. Trimming took 3 bases from V and 2 from J, leaving 17 bases between them. The CDR3: CASSHRLGGTAYNEQFF. CDR3 DNA sequence: TGCGCCAGCAGCCATCGCCTGGGCGGGACGGCCTACAATGAGCAGTTCTTC.

DNA of the CDR3: TGTGCCAGCAGCCAGGCTTCCGGGACAGCGTCCTACAATGAGCAGTTCTTC. Protein sequence: CASSQASGTASYNEQFF. V gene TRBV3-1 combines with J gene TRBJ2-1, with 7 bases that match TRBD1. The CDR3 length is 17 residues. Per germline, CDR1 LGHDT and CDR2 YNNKEL (reference sequence). After removal of 3 bases from V and 1 base from J, the junction contained 9 bases not matched to a gene.

The gene calls are TRBV7-9 and TRBJ1-4; no reliable D call. Trimming left V 4 bases short and J 2 bases short, with 11 bases between. From germline, CDR1 is SEHNR and CDR2 FQNEAQ (reference sequence). The CDR3 loop spans 15 amino acids. The CDR3 is CASSYAGWTNEKLFF. CDR3 in DNA: TGTGCCAGCAGCTACGCCGGGTGGACTAATGAAAAACTGTTTTTT.

This clonotype is a singleton in its sample. The V and J genes are TRBV20-1 and TRBJ1-4, with 7 bases lining up with TRBD1. The V gene end was trimmed by 0 bases and the J gene end by 0 bases; junction bases not matched to a gene: 7. The CDR3 is 17 residues long. Per germline, CDR1 DFQATT and CDR2 SNEGSKA (reference sequence). Here the CDR3 reads CSARDPRDSTTNEKLFF. CDR3 bases: TGCAGTGCTAGAGATCCCCGGGACAGCACAACTAATGAAAAACTGTTTTTT.

The chain combines TRBV7-9 with TRBJ2-7; no reliable D call. V lost 4 bases and J lost 3, with 13 bases in between. Germline lookup yields CDR1 SEHNR and CDR2 FQNEAQ (reference sequence). The CDR3 length is 14 residues. The CDR3: CASSSTTDGYEQYF. In DNA, the CDR3 is TGTGCCAGCAGCTCCACGACCGACGGCTACGAGCAGTACTTC.

The sample holds a few counts of this clonotype. The chain has TRBV2 and TRBJ2-3, with 8 positions matching TRBD2. CDR3 size: 14 residues. V shed 2 bases and J 6 bases; nucleotides not matched to a gene: 4. Per germline, CDR1 SNHLY and CDR2 FYNNEI. The CDR3 DNA reads TGTGCCAGCAGTGAATTAGCGGGGAGGGATACGCAGTATTTT. Translated: CASSELAGRDTQYF.

This clonotype came up many times. The rearrangement links TRBV11-1 to TRBJ2-7; TRBD2 aligns across 12 bases. CDR3 size: 15 residues. The V gene end was trimmed by 5 bases and the J gene end by 4 bases; junction bases not matched to a gene: 6. Germline V gene sequence: CDR1 SGHAT, CDR2 FQDESV (reference sequence). The CDR3 spells CASSPGLAGSYEQYF. The CDR3, as DNA: TGTGCCAGCAGCCCGGGACTAGCGGGTAGTTACGAGCAGTACTTC.